Following are 26 T cell receptor beta chains from one sample sequenced in a study of memory CD4+ T cells and cytomegalovirus serostatus. Sequenced by immunoSEQ multiplex PCR; TCRdb stores in-frame clones only, minus some. The sample lists about 64,000 clones; 70% to 80% were seen once. The sort gate was single viable CD3+CD4+CD8-CD45RO+ cells for memory CD4+ T cells. Sequencing was performed on memory CD4+ T cells from blood. The source is an adult in good health and CMV-seronegative.

The gene calls are TRBV28 and TRBJ2-5, with 7 nucleotides matching TRBD1. CDR1 is MDHEN, CDR2 SYDVKM, per germline. V was pared by 6 bases and J by 1 base, with 8 bases of the junction left unmatched. This CDR3 comprises 15 residues. The CDR3 spells CASSRGGQSQETQYF. Written as DNA, the CDR3 is TGTGCCAGCAGCCGAGGGGGACAGAGCCAAGAGACCCAGTACTTC.

The V and J genes are TRBV11-3 and TRBJ2-1, with D perhaps matching TRBD2 (6 bases). CDR3 length: 15 residues. Germline V gene lookup returns CDR1 SGHNT and CDR2 YENEEA. V was shortened by 1 base and J by 2 bases, with 9 bases between the two germline ends. This chain's CDR3 is CASSLGGETYNEQFF. CDR3 in DNA: TGTGCCAGCAGCTTAGGGGGGGAGACCTACAATGAGCAGTTCTTC.

The chain couples TRBV27 to TRBJ1-6; TRBD1 is a possible D gene (5 bases). This CDR3 is 15 amino acids long. The germline V gene encodes CDR1 MNHEY and CDR2 SMNVEV (reference sequence). V lost 3 bases, J lost 6 bases, and 12 bases lay in between. The CDR3 DNA sequence: TGTGCCAGCAGTTTGAGGGGTCTGGGTAATTCACCCCTCCACTTT. Its translation is CASSLRGLGNSPLHF.

This rearrangement joins TRBV10-1 to TRBJ2-3; unclear D gene. This CDR3 spans 13 amino acids. Germline V CDR1 and CDR2: WNHNN, SYGVQD (reference sequence). Trimming took 5 bases from V and 2 from J, leaving 8 bases between them. The CDR3 coding sequence is TGCGCCAGCAGTCTAAGACTCACAGATACGCAGTATTTT. Protein product: CASSLRLTDTQYF.

The gene calls are TRBV6-5 and TRBJ1-3, with D uncertain. This CDR3 spans 16 amino acids. Germline CDR1 reads MNHEY; CDR2 reads SVGAGI. V lost 0 bases to trimming and J lost 0 bases, with 9 bases between them. In nucleotides, the CDR3 is TGTGCCAGCAGTTACTCTTTTGAAAGCTCTGGAAACACCATATATTTT. Protein sequence: CASSYSFESSGNTIYF.

With respect to this clone: The junction departs from germline at one end; a sequencing error may be responsible. The V call is TRBV7-7, the J call TRBJ2-3; TRBD2 matches at 10 bases. Germline V gene data show CDR1 as SSHAT and CDR2 as FNYEAQ (reference sequence). CDR3 length: 16 amino acids. CDR3 nucleotide sequence: TGTGCTAGCAGCTTAATAGCGGGGGGACCGACAGATACGCAGTATTTT. The encoded protein is CASSLIAGGPTDTQYF.

This clone was recorded once. J is TRBJ2-4 and V is TRBV15; 7 nucleotides match TRBD2. V lost 5 bases and J lost 1; bases outside the gene matches: 11. Per germline, CDR1 LNHNV and CDR2 YYDKDF (reference sequence). This CDR3 comprises 17 residues. CDR3 sequence: CATSGEAGRGAKNIQYF. As DNA, the CDR3 is TGTGCCACCAGCGGGGAAGCGGGACGGGGCGCCAAAAACATTCAGTACTTC. The entire variable domain, with the rest obtained from reference TRBV15 and TRBJ2-4, is as follows: DAMVIQNPRYQVTQFGKPVTLSCSQTLNHNVMYWYQQKSSQAPKLLFHYYDKDFNNEADTPDNFQSRRPNTSFCFLDIRSPGLGDTAMYLCATSGEAGRGAKNIQYFGAGTRLSVL.

This clone has just one count. The genes are TRBV11-2 and TRBJ1-1, with D tentatively TRBD1 (6 bases). The germline gives CDR1 SGHAT, CDR2 FQNNGV. Trimming removed 5 bases from V and 5 bases from J, with 18 bases in between. The CDR3 spans 15 residues. The CDR3 spells CASSVGGARGTEAFF. CDR3 nucleotides: TGTGCCAGCAGCGTTGGGGGGGCTAGAGGGACTGAAGCTTTCTTT. Drawing the rest from reference TRBV11-2 and TRBJ1-1, the complete variable domain is EAGVAQSPRYKIIEKRQSVAFWCNPISGHATLYWYQQILGQGPKLLIQFQNNGVVDDSQLPKDRFSAERLKGVDSTLKIQPAKLEDSAVYLCASSVGGARGTEAFFGQGTRLTVV.

This sequence joins TRBV4-2 and TRBJ2-1; a weak D match, TRBD1 (5 bases). Germline V gene lookup returns CDR1 LGHNA and CDR2 YNFKEQ. The CDR3 covers 15 residues. Trimming cost V 0 bases and J 9 bases, with 15 bases left between them. CDR3 protein: CASSQDWQGVGEQFF. CDR3 bases: TGTGCCAGCAGCCAAGATTGGCAGGGCGTCGGTGAGCAGTTCTTC.

The V gene is TRBV7-2, the J gene TRBJ1-2; D not certain. CDR3 length: 14 amino acids. V lost 2 bases, J lost 0 bases, and 7 bases lay in between. Per germline, CDR1 SGHTA and CDR2 FQGNSA. This CDR3 reads CASSLRTTNYGYTF. For the CDR3, the DNA is TGTGCCAGCAGCTTACGTACGACTAACTATGGCTACACCTTC.

Here the CDR3 DNA reads TGCGCCAGCAGCGAACTAGCGGGAAAGTCAGATACGCAGTATTTT. Translating gives CASSELAGKSDTQYF. The chain has TRBV5-1 and TRBJ2-3, with 10 nucleotides matching TRBD2. V lost 4 bases, J lost 4 bases, and 6 bases stayed unmatched. Per germline, CDR1 SGHRS and CDR2 YFSETQ. This CDR3 has 15 residues.

The CDR3 nucleotides are TGTGCCAGTAGGGATCCGGGACAGGGACATACAGGAGCTTTCTTT. This sequence encodes CASRDPGQGHTGAFF. The V gene is TRBV19, the J gene TRBJ1-1; 9 nucleotides match TRBD1. The CDR3 length is 15 residues. With V trimmed by 6 bases and J by 10 bases, 15 bases remained unmatched. Germline-derived CDR1 and CDR2 are LNHDA and SQIVND (reference sequence).

This chain joins TRBV18 and TRBJ1-1; D not certain. V lost 3 bases, J lost 0 bases, and 5 bases lay in between. Germline CDR1 and CDR2: KGHSH and LQKENI. This CDR3 has 13 amino acids. The CDR3 coding sequence is TGTGCCAGCTCACCTGCGATGAACACTGAAGCTTTCTTT. Residues: CASSPAMNTEAFF. Looking up the rest from reference TRBV18 and TRBJ1-1 gives the full variable domain: NAGVMQNPRHLVRRRGQEARLRCSPMKGHSHVYWYRQLPEEGLKFMVYLQKENIIDESGMPKERFSAEFPKEGPSILRIQQVVRGDSAAYFCASSPAMNTEAFFGQGTRLTVV.

There are a few counts of this clone. The chain recombines TRBV30 with TRBJ1-1, with TRBD1 matching over 8 bases. Germline V gene data show CDR1 as GTSNPN and CDR2 as SVGIG (reference sequence). The ends lost 1 base at V and 7 bases at J; junction bases unmatched: 11. The CDR3 totals 15 residues. The DNA of the CDR3 is TGTGCCTGGAGTGACCCGAGGACAGGGCGCCTTGAAGCTTTCTTT. Translating it yields CAWSDPRTGRLEAFF.

This clone was counted between two and nine times. V usage is TRBV20-1 and J usage is TRBJ2-1; 11 nucleotides agree with TRBD1. Germline loops: CDR1 DFQATT, CDR2 SNEGSKA (reference sequence). The CDR3 extends over 11 amino acids. V was clipped by 4 bases and J by 14 bases; unmatched bases: 4. The CDR3 here is CSAKGQGAEFF. Written as DNA, the CDR3 is TGCAGTGCTAAAGGACAGGGGGCGGAGTTCTTC.

The V and J genes are TRBV7-6 and TRBJ1-2; D is uncertain. This CDR3 is built from 12 residues. Germline assignment: CDR1 SGHVS and CDR2 FNYEAQ. Trimming removed 0 bases from V and 5 bases from J, with 4 bases in between. In DNA form, the CDR3 reads TGTGCCAGCAGCTTAGCGGAGTATGGCTACACCTTC. Protein sequence: CASSLAEYGYTF.

The chain employs TRBV11-3 and TRBJ2-1; TRBD1 agrees at 9 bases. Germline CDR1 SGHNT, CDR2 YENEEA. This CDR3 contains 15 residues. J was trimmed by 3 bases and V by 5 bases; bases with no gene match: 5. The CDR3, as DNA: TGTGCCAGCAGCCATGGGGGACAGGGCTACAATGAGCAGTTCTTC. This translates into CASSHGGQGYNEQFF. Based on the CDR3 plus reference TRBV11-3 and TRBJ2-1, the full variable domain is EAGVVQSPRYKIIEKKQPVAFWCNPISGHNTLYWYLQNLGQGPELLIRYENEEAVDDSQLPKDRFSAERLKGVDSTLKIQPAELGDSAVYLCASSHGGQGYNEQFFGPGTRLTVL.

V gene TRBV6-5 combines with J gene TRBJ2-7; 10 bases line up with TRBD1. Germline CDR1 reads MNHEY; CDR2 reads SVGAGI. The J segment lost 5 bases and the V segment lost 0 bases, leaving 7 bases of the junction unmatched. This CDR3 contains 16 residues. CDR3 in amino acids: CASSYSGTGALHEQYF. The CDR3 DNA follows: TGTGCCAGCAGTTACTCTGGGACAGGGGCCCTCCACGAGCAGTACTTC.

This chain joins TRBV5-1 and TRBJ1-5, with 10 bases lining up with TRBD1. V lost 4 bases, J lost 7 bases, and 5 bases stayed unmatched. Germline-derived CDR1 and CDR2 are SGHRS and YFSETQ. The CDR3 is 14 residues long. For the CDR3, the DNA is TGCGCCAGCAGCAGGGACAGGGGAGGCCAGCCCCAGCATTTT. It encodes CASSRDRGGQPQHF.

This chain links TRBV7-2 with TRBJ2-3, with a possible D match to TRBD1 (6 bases). This CDR3 contains 13 residues. V was trimmed by 5 bases and J by 1 base, leaving 7 bases between them. The germline CDR1 and CDR2 sequences are SGHTA and FQGNSA. In nucleotides, the CDR3 is TGTGCCAGCAGCAGACAGGGCACAGATACGCAGTATTTT. This gives the protein CASSRQGTDTQYF.

The gene calls are TRBV28 and TRBJ2-7, with TRBD2 matching 10 bases. There are 13 residues in the CDR3. V lost 10 bases to trimming and J lost 7 bases; unmatched junction nucleotides: 10. Germline assignment: CDR1 MDHEN and CDR2 SYDVKM. The CDR3 is CATLAGGSDEQYF. The CDR3 DNA is TGTGCCACCTTAGCGGGAGGCTCGGATGAGCAGTACTTC.

A few counts support this clone. The genes are TRBV7-2 and TRBJ2-5; D might be TRBD1 or TRBD2, each matching 5 bases. CDR3 length equals 15 residues. Germline-derived CDR1 and CDR2 are SGHTA and FQGNSA. The ends were cut back, 5 bases at V and 4 bases at J, with 17 bases in the middle. The CDR3 coding sequence is TGTGCCAGCAGCATGACCCAGGGACGGCCAGAGACCCAGTACTTC. It yields the protein CASSMTQGRPETQYF.

The chain is built from TRBV7-9 and TRBJ2-7; maybe TRBD2 (7 bases). The CDR3 has 15 residues. Trimming stripped 5 bases from V and 3 bases from J, with 17 bases between. The germline V gene encodes CDR1 SEHNR and CDR2 FQNEAQ (reference sequence). CDR3 protein: CASSPTGGQRYEQYF. The CDR3 nucleotides are TGTGCCAGCAGCCCTACCGGGGGGCAACGCTACGAGCAGTACTTC.

This chain joins TRBV30 and TRBJ1-2; TRBD1 is a possible D gene (5 bases). The CDR3 consists of 12 residues. V was pared by 0 bases and J by 8 bases, with 10 bases between. Looked up from germline, CDR1 is GTSNPN and CDR2 is SVGIG (reference sequence). The CDR3 is CAWSVTRGGYTF. The CDR3 DNA reads TGTGCCTGGAGTGTAACCCGGGGGGGCTACACCTTC. The variable domain in full, completed from reference TRBV30 and TRBJ1-2, reads SQTIHQWPATLVQPVGSPLSLECTVEGTSNPNLYWYRQAAGRGLQLLFYSVGIGQISSEVPQNLSASRPQDRQFILSSKKLLLSDSGFYLCAWSVTRGGYTFGSGTRLTVV.

The chain employs TRBV4-2 and TRBJ2-5, with D unclear. Per germline, CDR1 LGHNA and CDR2 YNFKEQ. Trimming stripped 1 base from V and 1 base from J, with 7 bases between. The CDR3 is made up of 14 amino acids. CDR3 protein: CASSQGWGQETQYF. The CDR3 DNA is TGTGCCAGCAGCCAAGGGTGGGGCCAAGAGACCCAGTACTTC.

The V and J genes are TRBV5-1 and TRBJ1-1, with 9 bases fitting TRBD1. Germline CDR1 is SGHRS and CDR2 is YFSETQ. CDR3 length: 17 residues. After removal of 3 bases from V and 1 base from J, the junction contained 10 bases not matched to a gene. CDR3 amino acids: CASSSQGARSANTEAFF. In nucleotides, the CDR3 is TGCGCCAGCAGCTCACAGGGGGCGCGGTCCGCGAACACTGAAGCTTTCTTT.